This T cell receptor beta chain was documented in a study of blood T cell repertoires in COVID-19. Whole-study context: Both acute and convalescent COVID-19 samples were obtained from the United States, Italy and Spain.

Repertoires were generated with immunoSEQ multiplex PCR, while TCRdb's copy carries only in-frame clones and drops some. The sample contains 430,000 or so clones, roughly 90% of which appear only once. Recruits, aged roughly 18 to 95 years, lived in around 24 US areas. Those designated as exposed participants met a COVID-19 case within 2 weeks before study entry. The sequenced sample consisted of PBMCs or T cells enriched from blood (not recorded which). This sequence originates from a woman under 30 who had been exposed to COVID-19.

This CDR3 is CASSLSRGYEQYF. The CDR3 nucleotides read TGTGCCAGCAGTTTATCGCGGGGTTACGAGCAGTACTTC. The chain links TRBV27 to TRBJ2-7; tentatively, D is TRBD2 (6 bases). This CDR3 comprises 13 residues. The germline V gene encodes CDR1 MNHEY and CDR2 SMNVEV (reference sequence). The V end lost 0 bases, the J end lost 4 bases, and 7 bases lay between the germline ends.